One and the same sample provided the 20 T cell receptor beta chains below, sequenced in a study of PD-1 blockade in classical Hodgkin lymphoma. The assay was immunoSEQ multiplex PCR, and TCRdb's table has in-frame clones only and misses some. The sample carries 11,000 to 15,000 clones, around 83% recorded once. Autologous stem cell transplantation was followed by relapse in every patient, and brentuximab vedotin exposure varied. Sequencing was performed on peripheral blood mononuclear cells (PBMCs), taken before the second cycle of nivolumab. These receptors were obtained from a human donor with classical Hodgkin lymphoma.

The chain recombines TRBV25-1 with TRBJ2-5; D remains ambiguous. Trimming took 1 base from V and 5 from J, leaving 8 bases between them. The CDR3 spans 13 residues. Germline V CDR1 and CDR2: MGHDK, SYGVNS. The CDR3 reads CASSELTEETQYF. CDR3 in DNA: TGTGCCAGCAGTGAATTAACTGAGGAGACCCAGTACTTC.

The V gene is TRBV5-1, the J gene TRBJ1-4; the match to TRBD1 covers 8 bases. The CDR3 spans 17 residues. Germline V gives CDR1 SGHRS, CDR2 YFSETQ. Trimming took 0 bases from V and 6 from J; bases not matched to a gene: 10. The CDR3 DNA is TGCGCCAGCAGCTTGGGGCGACAGGGGCCTTACGATGAAAAACTGTTTTTT. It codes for CASSLGRQGPYDEKLFF. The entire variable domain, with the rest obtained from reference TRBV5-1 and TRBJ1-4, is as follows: KAGVTQTPRYLIKTRGQQVTLSCSPISGHRSVSWYQQTPGQGLQFLFEYFSETQRNKGNFPGRFSGRQFSNSRSEMNVSTLELGDSALYLCASSLGRQGPYDEKLFFGSGTQLSVL.

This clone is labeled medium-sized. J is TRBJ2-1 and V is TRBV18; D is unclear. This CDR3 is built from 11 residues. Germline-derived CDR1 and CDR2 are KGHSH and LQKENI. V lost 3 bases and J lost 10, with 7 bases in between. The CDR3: CASSPLWEQFF. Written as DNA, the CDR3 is TGTGCCAGCTCACCCCTGTGGGAGCAGTTCTTC.

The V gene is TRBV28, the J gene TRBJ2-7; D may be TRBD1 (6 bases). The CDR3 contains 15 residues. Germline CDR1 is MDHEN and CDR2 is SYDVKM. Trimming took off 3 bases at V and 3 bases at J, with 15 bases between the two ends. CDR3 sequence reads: CASSFPRTGRYEQYF. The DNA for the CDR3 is TGTGCCAGCAGTTTTCCCCGAACAGGGCGCTACGAGCAGTACTTC.

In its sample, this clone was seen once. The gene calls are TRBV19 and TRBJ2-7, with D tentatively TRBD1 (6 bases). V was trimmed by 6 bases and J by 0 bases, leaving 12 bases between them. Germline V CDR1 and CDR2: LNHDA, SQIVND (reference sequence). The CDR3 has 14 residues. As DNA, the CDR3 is TGTGCCAGTAGACCCACAGGGAGCTCCTACGAGCAGTACTTC. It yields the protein CASRPTGSSYEQYF.

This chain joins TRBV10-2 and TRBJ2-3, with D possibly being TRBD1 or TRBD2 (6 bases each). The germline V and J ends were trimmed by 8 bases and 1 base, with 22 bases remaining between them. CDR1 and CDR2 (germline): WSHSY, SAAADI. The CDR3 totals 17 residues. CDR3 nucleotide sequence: TGCGCCAGCTCCCCGGGGGCCGGGCCGTGGGGCACAGATACGCAGTATTTT. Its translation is CASSPGAGPWGTDTQYF.

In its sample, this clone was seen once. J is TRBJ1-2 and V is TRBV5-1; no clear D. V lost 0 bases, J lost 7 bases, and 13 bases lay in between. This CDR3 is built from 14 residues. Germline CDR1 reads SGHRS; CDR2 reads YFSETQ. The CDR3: CASSLGEAKGGYTF. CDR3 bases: TGCGCCAGCAGCTTGGGGGAGGCTAAAGGTGGCTACACCTTC.

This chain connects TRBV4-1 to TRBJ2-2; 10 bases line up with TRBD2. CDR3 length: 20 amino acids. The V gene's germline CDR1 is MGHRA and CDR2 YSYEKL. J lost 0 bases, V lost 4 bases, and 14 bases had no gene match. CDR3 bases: TGCGCCAGCAGCCCCTCAGGTCAAAGCGGGGGGGTGTCGAACACCGGGGAGCTGTTTTTT. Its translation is CASSPSGQSGGVSNTGELFF.

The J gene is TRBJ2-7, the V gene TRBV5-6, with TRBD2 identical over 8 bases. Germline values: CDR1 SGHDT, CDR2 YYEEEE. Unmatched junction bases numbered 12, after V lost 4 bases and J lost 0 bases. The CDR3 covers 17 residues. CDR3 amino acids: CASSTWFGLAGSYEQYF. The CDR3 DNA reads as TGTGCCAGCAGCACTTGGTTCGGACTAGCAGGCTCCTACGAGCAGTACTTC.

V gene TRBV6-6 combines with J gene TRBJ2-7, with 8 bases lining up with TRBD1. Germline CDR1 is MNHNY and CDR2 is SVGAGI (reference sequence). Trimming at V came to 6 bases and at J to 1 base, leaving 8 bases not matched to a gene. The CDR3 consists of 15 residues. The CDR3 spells CASSSGTGGSYEQYF. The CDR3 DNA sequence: TGTGCCAGCAGCTCCGGGACAGGCGGTTCCTACGAGCAGTACTTC.

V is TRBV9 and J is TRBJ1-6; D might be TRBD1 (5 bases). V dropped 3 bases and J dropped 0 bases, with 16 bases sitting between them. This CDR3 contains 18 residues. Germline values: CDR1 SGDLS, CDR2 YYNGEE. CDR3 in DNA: TGTGCCAGCAGCGCCCAACCACAGGTGACCTCCTATAATTCACCCCTCCACTTT. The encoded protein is CASSAQPQVTSYNSPLHF.

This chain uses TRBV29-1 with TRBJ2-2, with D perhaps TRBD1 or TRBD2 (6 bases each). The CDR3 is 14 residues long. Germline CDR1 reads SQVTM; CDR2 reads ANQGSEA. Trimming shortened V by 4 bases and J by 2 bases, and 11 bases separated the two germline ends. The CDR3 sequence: CSVASGANTGELFF. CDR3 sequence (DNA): TGCAGCGTTGCCTCGGGGGCCAACACCGGGGAGCTGTTTTTT.

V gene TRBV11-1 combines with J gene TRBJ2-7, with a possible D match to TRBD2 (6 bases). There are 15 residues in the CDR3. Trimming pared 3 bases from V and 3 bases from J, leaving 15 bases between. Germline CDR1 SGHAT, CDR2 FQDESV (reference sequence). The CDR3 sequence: CASSFLPGLSYEQYF. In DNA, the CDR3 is TGTGCCAGCAGCTTCCTGCCGGGACTGAGCTACGAGCAGTACTTC.

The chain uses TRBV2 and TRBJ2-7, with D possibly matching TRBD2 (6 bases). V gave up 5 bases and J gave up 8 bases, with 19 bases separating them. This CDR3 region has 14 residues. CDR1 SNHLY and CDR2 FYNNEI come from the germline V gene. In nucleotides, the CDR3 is TGTGCCAGCAGTCCGGGACTCCCGTCCGTGAAGCAGTACTTC. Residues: CASSPGLPSVKQYF. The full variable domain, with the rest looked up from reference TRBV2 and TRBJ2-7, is EPEVTQTPSHQVTQMGQEVILRCVPISNHLYFYWYRQILGQKVEFLVSFYNNEISEKSEIFDDQFSVERPDGSNFTLKIRSTKLEDSAMYFCASSPGLPSVKQYFGPGTRLTVT.

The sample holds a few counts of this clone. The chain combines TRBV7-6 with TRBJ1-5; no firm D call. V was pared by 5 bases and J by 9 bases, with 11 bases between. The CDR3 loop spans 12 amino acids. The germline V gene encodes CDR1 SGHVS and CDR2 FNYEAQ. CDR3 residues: CASSQNEGPQHF. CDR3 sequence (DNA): TGTGCCAGCAGCCAAAATGAGGGGCCCCAGCATTTT. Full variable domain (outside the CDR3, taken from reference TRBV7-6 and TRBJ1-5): GAGVSQSPRYKVTKRGQDVALRCDPISGHVSLYWYRQALGQGPEFLTYFNYEAQQDKSGLPNDRFSAERPEGSISTLTIQRTEQRDSAMYRCASSQNEGPQHFGDGTRLSIL.

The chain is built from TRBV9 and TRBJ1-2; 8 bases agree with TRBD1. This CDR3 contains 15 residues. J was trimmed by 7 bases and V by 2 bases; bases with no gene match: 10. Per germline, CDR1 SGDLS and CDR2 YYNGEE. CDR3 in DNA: TGTGCCAGCAGCGTTGGGACCACAGGGGGGGTTGGCTACACCTTC. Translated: CASSVGTTGGVGYTF.

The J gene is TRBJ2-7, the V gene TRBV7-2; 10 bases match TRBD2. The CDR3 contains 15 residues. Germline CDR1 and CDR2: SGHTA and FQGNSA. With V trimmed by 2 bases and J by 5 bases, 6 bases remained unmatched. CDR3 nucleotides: TGTGCCAGCAGCTTAACAGCGGGGGGGCGGCACGAGCAGTACTTC. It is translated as CASSLTAGGRHEQYF.

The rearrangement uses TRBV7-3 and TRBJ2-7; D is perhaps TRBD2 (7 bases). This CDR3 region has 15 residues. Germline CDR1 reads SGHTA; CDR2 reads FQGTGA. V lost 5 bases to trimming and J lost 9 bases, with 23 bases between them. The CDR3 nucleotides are TGTGCCAGCAGCCGAACGGCGGGGGCAGATGACGCGCAGTACTTC. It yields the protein CASSRTAGADDAQYF. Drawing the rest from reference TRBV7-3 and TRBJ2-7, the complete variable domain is GAGVSQTPSNKVTEKGKYVELRCDPISGHTALYWYRQSLGQGPEFLIYFQGTGAADDSGLPNDRFFAVRPEGSVSTLKIQRTERGDSAVYLCASSRTAGADDAQYFGPGTRLTVT.

CDR3 bases: TGTGCCAGCTCACCAGAAGAAGATCAGCCCCAGCATTTT. It codes for CASSPEEDQPQHF. The chain employs TRBV18 and TRBJ1-5; D not certain. Trimming took off 2 bases at V and 5 bases at J, with 7 bases between the two ends. Looked up from germline, CDR1 is KGHSH and CDR2 is LQKENI. CDR3 size: 13 residues.

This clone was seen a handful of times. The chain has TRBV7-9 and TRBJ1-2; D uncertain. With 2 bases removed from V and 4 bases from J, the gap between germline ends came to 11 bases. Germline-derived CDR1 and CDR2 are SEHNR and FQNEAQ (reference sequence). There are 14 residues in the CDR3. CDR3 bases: TGTGCCAGCAGCTTATTGGGTTCCAGCTATGGCTACACCTTC. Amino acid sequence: CASSLLGSSYGYTF.